The 2 T cell receptor beta chains below were found in one sample sequenced in a study of T cells after yellow fever vaccination. Each CDR3 protein gets one entry after TCRdb re-called the 5' RACE reads with MiXCR. Of about 580,000 distinct CDR3 sequences listed, about a sixth are singletons. Material: PBMCs, obtained around 5 days after the first yellow fever vaccination. The receptors come from a man between 18 and 35 years old who received the YFV17D yellow fever vaccine.

The chain joins TRBV11-2 to TRBJ2-3, with TRBD2 as a possible D gene (7 bases). The germline V gene has CDR1 SGHAT and CDR2 FQNNGV. This CDR3 is 16 amino acids long. V was pared by 3 bases and J by 2 bases, with 15 bases between. CDR3 in amino acids: CASSFYGGPSTDTQYF. The CDR3 coding sequence is TGTGCCAGCAGCTTTTACGGGGGGCCTTCCACAGATACGCAGTATTTT.

This clonotype was picked up a small number of times. The chain couples TRBV5-8 to TRBJ1-4, with 10 bases lining up with TRBD1. This CDR3 has 16 residues. Germline trimming cut 4 bases from V and 3 bases from J; bases unmatched to any gene: 6. The germline CDR1 and CDR2 sequences are SGHTS and YDEGEE. This CDR3 is CASSDRDRGPNEKLFF. In DNA, the CDR3 is TGTGCCAGCAGCGACCGGGACAGGGGACCTAATGAAAAACTGTTTTTT.